Each of the 29 T cell receptor beta chains below was sequenced from the same sample in a study of blood T cell repertoires in COVID-19. The data were produced by immunoSEQ multiplex PCR, yet TCRdb's version contains in-frame clones alone and is incomplete. The table includes 200,000 or so clones, under 85% detected once. The specimen sequenced was PBMCs or T cells enriched from blood (not recorded which). The receptors derive from a man between 60 and 75 years old who had recovered from COVID-19.

The chain recombines TRBV9 with TRBJ2-3; a possible D gene is TRBD2 (7 bases). Germline loops: CDR1 SGDLS, CDR2 YYNGEE. The germline V and J ends were trimmed by 4 bases and 3 bases, with 15 bases remaining between them. The CDR3 consists of 15 residues. The CDR3 spells CASSTRGASTDTQYF. CDR3 DNA sequence: TGTGCCAGCAGCACCCGGGGGGCTTCGACAGATACGCAGTATTTT.

The chain couples TRBV7-9 to TRBJ2-2, with 7 bases identical to TRBD1. The CDR3 length is 14 residues. In germline, CDR1 is SEHNR, CDR2 FQNEAQ (reference sequence). The junction had 5 bases not matched to a gene; V was cut back by 5 bases and J by 5 bases. The CDR3 DNA follows: TGTGCCAGCAGCCCCCAGGGGGATACCGGGGAGCTGTTTTTT. Translation: CASSPQGDTGELFF.

V usage is TRBV7-9 and J usage is TRBJ2-7; 10 bases line up with TRBD1. Germline V gene lookup returns CDR1 SEHNR and CDR2 FQNEAQ (reference sequence). V gave up 4 bases and J gave up 6 bases; unmatched junction bases: 12. The CDR3 loop spans 16 amino acids. The CDR3 DNA follows: TGTGCCAGCAGCTCACTCGACAGGGGGCTACTCCGCGAGCAGTACTTC. This translates into CASSSLDRGLLREQYF.

V gene TRBV11-3 combines with J gene TRBJ1-4; D ambiguous. The CDR3 has 14 residues. The germline CDR1 and CDR2 sequences are SGHNT and YENEEA. V was shortened by 1 base and J by 5 bases, with 8 bases between the two germline ends. CDR3 sequence: CASSLVAGNEKLFF. The DNA of the CDR3 is TGTGCCAGCAGCTTAGTGGCGGGGAATGAAAAACTGTTTTTT.

The chain has TRBV7-9 and TRBJ1-1; weak D call: TRBD1 (5 bases). Trimming removed 5 bases at V and 7 bases at J, with 11 bases between. Germline CDR1 reads SEHNR; CDR2 reads FQNEAQ (reference sequence). The CDR3 extends over 12 amino acids. CDR3 in amino acids: CASSPGGGEAFF. In DNA, the CDR3 is TGTGCCAGCAGCCCCGGGGGGGGTGAAGCTTTCTTT.

The V and J genes are TRBV4-1 and TRBJ2-1, with D perhaps TRBD2 (6 bases). This CDR3 is 18 amino acids long. V gave up 0 bases and J gave up 6 bases, with 21 bases separating them. Germline V gives CDR1 MGHRA, CDR2 YSYEKL. The CDR3 DNA sequence: TGCGCCAGCAGCCAAGATTTCCGTGGACTATCTTCCCTCAATGAGCAGTTCTTC. Translating it yields CASSQDFRGLSSLNEQFF.

This chain connects TRBV7-9 to TRBJ2-7; no definite D call. Germline loops: CDR1 SEHNR, CDR2 FQNEAQ (reference sequence). The CDR3 totals 11 residues. Deletions cut 5 bases from V and 4 bases from J, with 6 bases between. CDR3 region: CASSQKYEQYF. For the CDR3, the DNA is TGTGCCAGCAGCCAGAAGTACGAGCAGTACTTC.

This chain uses TRBV5-1 with TRBJ2-3, with TRBD1 identical over 7 bases. V gave up 4 bases and J gave up 6 bases; unmatched junction bases: 8. CDR1 SGHRS and CDR2 YFSETQ come from the germline V gene. The CDR3 spans 14 residues. In DNA form, the CDR3 reads TGCGCCAGCAGCCCCGGGACAGTCGGTGATACGCAGTATTTT. This encodes CASSPGTVGDTQYF.

This chain joins TRBV11-2 and TRBJ1-1; D not resolved. The V end was cut by 3 bases, the J end by 1 base, with 9 bases between. This CDR3 is built from 14 residues. In germline, CDR1 is SGHAT, CDR2 FQNNGV. The CDR3 region has the DNA TGTGCCAGCAGCTTCCGGGAAGGGAACACTGAAGCTTTCTTT. Amino acids: CASSFREGNTEAFF.

The rearrangement uses TRBV15 and TRBJ2-3; 8 bases are a match to TRBD1. Looked up from germline, CDR1 is LNHNV and CDR2 is YYDKDF (reference sequence). CDR3 length: 15 amino acids. After removal of 4 bases from V and 2 bases from J, the junction contained 5 bases not matched to a gene. CDR3 sequence: CATSIGQGPTDTQYF. The CDR3 bases are TGTGCCACCAGCATTGGACAGGGCCCCACAGATACGCAGTATTTT.

The chain joins TRBV2 to TRBJ1-5, with TRBD1 matching over 7 bases. Germline CDR1 is SNHLY and CDR2 is FYNNEI. The ends lost 7 bases at V and 2 bases at J; junction bases unmatched: 5. The CDR3 contains 14 residues. DNA of the CDR3: TGTGCCAGCAAAGACGACAGGGGCAATCAGCCCCAGCATTTT. This translates into CASKDDRGNQPQHF.

This clone was recorded a few times. This chain joins TRBV5-1 and TRBJ2-2; D gene uncertain. CDR1 is SGHRS and CDR2 is YFSETQ in the germline V gene. This CDR3 has 14 amino acids. V lost 7 bases and J 5 bases, leaving 15 bases between the germline ends. CDR3 amino acids: CASGQTWVTGELFF. The CDR3, as DNA: TGCGCCAGCGGTCAGACATGGGTTACCGGGGAGCTGTTTTTT.

The chain has TRBV5-5 and TRBJ1-5, with 7 bases aligning to TRBD1. Trimming cost V 4 bases and J 0 bases; bases outside gene matches: 4. Per germline, CDR1 SGHKS and CDR2 YYEKEE (reference sequence). The CDR3 totals 15 residues. CDR3: CASSTTGFSNQPQHF. For the CDR3, the DNA is TGTGCCAGCAGCACGACAGGGTTTAGCAATCAGCCCCAGCATTTT.

The chain carries TRBV4-2 and TRBJ1-2; D remains ambiguous. The CDR3 sequence is 16 residues long. The V and J ends lost 0 bases and 8 bases respectively, with 19 bases between them. The germline CDR1 and CDR2 sequences are LGHNA and YNFKEQ. CDR3 loop: CASSQDTSQLAWGYTF. CDR3 bases: TGTGCCAGCAGCCAAGATACCTCTCAATTGGCTTGGGGCTACACCTTC.

The J gene is TRBJ1-3, the V gene TRBV6-2 or TRBV6-3, with 7 bases lining up with TRBD1. Trimming took 5 bases from V and 1 from J; bases not matched to a gene: 2. Germline V CDR1 and CDR2: MNHEY, SVGEGT. CDR3 length equals 14 residues. For the CDR3, the DNA is TGTGCCAGCAGTAAGGGGGCATCTGGAAACACCATATATTTT. Protein: CASSKGASGNTIYF.

This clone showed up just a few times. The chain combines TRBV7-2 with TRBJ1-3; no clear D. V was clipped by 3 bases and J by 0 bases, with 6 bases between them. The germline CDR1 and CDR2 sequences are SGHTA and FQGNSA. The CDR3 sequence is 14 residues long. CDR3 nucleotides: TGTGCCAGCAGCTTGGCCCTCTCTGGAAACACCATATATTTT. Amino acid sequence: CASSLALSGNTIYF.

The chain recombines TRBV7-9 with TRBJ1-4, with 8 bases that match TRBD1. With V trimmed by 0 bases and J by 8 bases, 5 bases remained unmatched. The CDR3 extends over 15 amino acids. Germline values: CDR1 SEHNR, CDR2 FQNEAQ (reference sequence). CDR3 region: CASSLAGQGEEKLFF. CDR3 DNA: TGTGCCAGCAGCTTAGCCGGACAGGGTGAAGAAAAACTGTTTTTT.

The rearrangement uses TRBV7-3 and TRBJ2-7; TRBD2 agrees at 8 bases. This CDR3 is built from 14 residues. V gave up 5 bases and J gave up 0 bases; unmatched junction bases: 3. Germline loops: CDR1 SGHTA, CDR2 FQGTGA. This CDR3 reads CASSRGGSSYEQYF. In DNA form, the CDR3 reads TGTGCCAGCAGCCGCGGGGGGAGCTCCTACGAGCAGTACTTC. Full variable domain (remainder filled in from reference TRBV7-3 and TRBJ2-7): GAGVSQTPSNKVTEKGKYVELRCDPISGHTALYWYRQSLGQGPEFLIYFQGTGAADDSGLPNDRFFAVRPEGSVSTLKIQRTERGDSAVYLCASSRGGSSYEQYFGPGTRLTVT.

The chain links TRBV2 to TRBJ1-1; D gene ambiguous. Trimming cost V 7 bases and J 1 base, with 10 bases left between them. The CDR3 is made up of 13 amino acids. Germline CDR1 is SNHLY and CDR2 is FYNNEI. The CDR3: CASTVSSNTEAFF. The CDR3 DNA is TGTGCCAGCACGGTCTCCTCGAACACTGAAGCTTTCTTT.

This clone was detected only once. Other nucleotide sequences from this sample produce the same CDR3. The J gene is TRBJ1-1, the V gene TRBV19; 7 bases align to TRBD1. The germline gives CDR1 LNHDA, CDR2 SQIVND (reference sequence). With 3 bases clipped from V and 3 bases from J, the junction kept 1 base outside the gene matches. The CDR3 loop spans 13 amino acids. The CDR3 bases are TGTGCCAGTAGTATCGACAGGGACACTGAAGCTTTCTTT. This translates into CASSIDRDTEAFF.

The CDR3 region is CASSMGLAFTNTGELFF. The CDR3, as DNA: TGTGCCAGTAGTATGGGCCTAGCGTTTACGAACACCGGGGAGCTGTTTTTT. V is TRBV19 and J is TRBJ2-2; D may be TRBD2 (6 bases). V lost 3 bases, J lost 0 bases, and 14 bases lay in between. CDR1 and CDR2 (germline): LNHDA, SQIVND (reference sequence). The CDR3 is 17 amino acids.

This clone occurred a few times. The V call is TRBV6-2 or TRBV6-3, the J call TRBJ2-5, with D perhaps TRBD2 (5 bases). The CDR3 loop spans 14 amino acids. V lost 2 bases to trimming and J lost 2 bases, with 9 bases between them. CDR1 is MNHEY, CDR2 SVGEGT, per germline. The CDR3 DNA sequence: TGTGCCAGCAGTTACACGGGCGGGCAAGAGACCCAGTACTTC. This encodes CASSYTGGQETQYF.

V and J are TRBV19 and TRBJ2-6; D is possibly TRBD1 (6 bases). CDR3 length: 15 residues. Trimming pared 5 bases from V and 2 bases from J, leaving 10 bases between. Looked up from germline, CDR1 is LNHDA and CDR2 is SQIVND (reference sequence). The CDR3 region has the DNA TGTGCCAGTAGTGTAACAGGGCCTGGGGCCAACGTCCTGACTTTC. Protein: CASSVTGPGANVLTF. The complete variable domain, with remaining parts taken from reference TRBV19 and TRBJ2-6, reads DGGITQSPKYLFRKEGQNVTLSCEQNLNHDAMYWYRQDPGQGLRLIYYSQIVNDFQKGDIAEGYSVSREKKESFPLTVTSAQKNPTAFYLCASSVTGPGANVLTFGAGSRLTVL.

This clone was detected once. This rearrangement joins TRBV29-1 to TRBJ2-3; 8 bases are a match to TRBD1. The CDR3 length is 13 residues. CDR1 and CDR2 (germline): SQVTM, ANQGSEA. The V gene end was trimmed by 3 bases and the J gene end by 2 bases; junction bases not matched to a gene: 1. The CDR3 region has the DNA TGCAGCGTTGACAGGGGGCCCACAGATACGCAGTATTTT. The encoded protein is CSVDRGPTDTQYF.

The chain combines TRBV11-3 with TRBJ2-2; 8 positions agree with TRBD1. J lost 5 bases, V lost 5 bases, and 7 bases had no gene match. Germline V CDR1 and CDR2: SGHNT, YENEEA. This CDR3 has 15 residues. The CDR3 loop is CASSPRDRSTGELFF. CDR3 sequence (DNA): TGTGCCAGCAGCCCTCGGGACAGGTCTACCGGGGAGCTGTTTTTT.

V and J are TRBV10-3 and TRBJ1-1; 7 bases align to TRBD1. V shed 6 bases and J 6 bases; nucleotides not matched to a gene: 13. The germline V gene encodes CDR1 ENHRY and CDR2 SYGVKD. The CDR3 has 15 residues. The CDR3 spells CAISPQGFEQAEAFF. CDR3 DNA: TGTGCCATCAGCCCACAGGGGTTCGAGCAAGCTGAAGCTTTCTTT.

CDR3 amino acids: CATSDLLPTGHEQYF. In DNA form, the CDR3 reads TGTGCCACCAGTGATTTGCTCCCGACAGGGCACGAGCAGTACTTC. This rearrangement joins TRBV24-1 to TRBJ2-7; 7 nucleotides line up with TRBD1. V lost 0 bases and J lost 5; bases outside the gene matches: 6. The CDR3 is 15 amino acids. Germline V CDR1 and CDR2: KGHDR, SFDVKD.

V gene TRBV19 combines with J gene TRBJ1-1, with TRBD1 identical over 9 bases. With V trimmed by 5 bases and J by 6 bases, 10 bases remained unmatched. Germline CDR1 LNHDA, CDR2 SQIVND (reference sequence). This CDR3 has 15 amino acids. CDR3 sequence (DNA): TGTGCCAGTAGTGGGGCACCGGGACAGGGACCTGAAGCTTTCTTT. Protein sequence: CASSGAPGQGPEAFF. Supplemented by reference TRBV19 and TRBJ1-1, the full variable domain reads DGGITQSPKYLFRKEGQNVTLSCEQNLNHDAMYWYRQDPGQGLRLIYYSQIVNDFQKGDIAEGYSVSREKKESFPLTVTSAQKNPTAFYLCASSGAPGQGPEAFFGQGTRLTVV.

The chain combines TRBV5-6 with TRBJ2-5; 8 nucleotides line up with TRBD1. With 3 bases clipped from V and 2 bases from J, the junction kept 3 bases outside the gene matches. The CDR3 covers 14 residues. The germline V gene has CDR1 SGHDT and CDR2 YYEEEE. The CDR3 DNA sequence: TGTGCCAGCAGCTGGACAGGGCCACAAGAGACCCAGTACTTC. It codes for CASSWTGPQETQYF.